This entry lists 24 T cell receptor beta chains sequenced from one sample in a study of vaccination and CD4 T cells after COVID-19. Time point here: late sampling 161 to 241 days after vaccination in a few convalescent patients. Treatment noted: approximately 9-day PBMC culture with coronavirus spike peptide pools or control peptides (ViraFEST assay). These receptors have no identified antigens. An Oncomine TCR Beta short-read assay was used to sequence the DNA from cultured CD4+ T cells. Each CDR3 protein is one row after TCRdb ran MiXCR on the PCR reads. The table shows 20,000 to 30,000 distinct CDR3 sequences, with around 28% occurring only once. The sample in question was CD4+ T cells from blood, cultured in vitro, obtained about 7 months after SARS-CoV-2 vaccination. The receptor set was obtained from a human donor who had recovered from COVID-19.

This clonotype was counted many times. The chain uses TRBV7-9 and TRBJ2-1; TRBD2 agrees at 7 bases. J gave up 5 bases and V 3 bases, and 4 bases lay outside the gene matches. CDR3 length equals 14 residues. Looked up from germline, CDR1 is SEHNR and CDR2 is FQNEAQ (reference sequence). CDR3 sequence reads: CASSFGLADNEQFF. CDR3 bases: TGTGCCAGCAGCTTTGGGCTAGCGGACAATGAGCAGTTCTTC.

V and J are TRBV10-3 and TRBJ1-2, with TRBD1 matching 7 bases. The CDR3 covers 16 residues. The V segment lost 2 bases and the J segment 1 base; nucleotides outside the gene matches: 7. CDR1 ENHRY and CDR2 SYGVKD come from the germline V gene. The CDR3 DNA reads as TGTGCCATCAGTGAGGCGTCAGGGGGATATAACTATGGCTACACCTTC. Translated: CAISEASGGYNYGYTF.

This clonotype was detected only a few times. V and J are TRBV5-4 and TRBJ2-5; the match to TRBD2 covers 16 bases. The CDR3 is 17 amino acids. The V segment lost 6 bases and the J segment 4 bases; nucleotides outside the gene matches: 9. Germline V gene data show CDR1 as SGHNT and CDR2 as YYREEE (reference sequence). The DNA of the CDR3 is TGTGCCAGCACCTCCGGGACTAGCGGGAGGGTTGGAGAGACCCAGTACTTC. This sequence encodes CASTSGTSGRVGETQYF.

This clonotype turned up a few times. The chain links TRBV28 to TRBJ2-7, with 10 bases lining up with TRBD1. Germline loops: CDR1 MDHEN, CDR2 SYDVKM. The CDR3 runs 15 residues. The trim removed 5 bases at V and 1 base at J, leaving 5 bases unmatched. The CDR3 spells CASSVPGQGSYEQYF. CDR3 DNA: TGTGCCAGCAGTGTCCCGGGACAGGGGTCCTACGAGCAGTACTTC.

This clonotype has more than one count but fewer than ten. The chain has TRBV20-1 and TRBJ1-6, with D hard to call. CDR1 DFQATT and CDR2 SNEGSKA come from the germline V gene (reference sequence). CDR3 length equals 14 residues. V was shortened by 0 bases and J by 6 bases, with 9 bases between the two germline ends. The chain's CDR3 is CSARDRRSNSPLHF. The CDR3 bases are TGCAGTGCTAGAGACCGACGATCTAATTCACCCCTCCACTTT.

This chain joins TRBV20-1 and TRBJ2-3, with D perhaps given as TRBD1 or TRBD2 (6 bases each). Per germline, CDR1 DFQATT and CDR2 SNEGSKA (reference sequence). This CDR3 is 15 amino acids long. Trimming left V 6 bases short and J 0 bases short, with 16 bases between. The CDR3 region is CSALRGRISTDTQYF. The CDR3 region has the DNA TGCAGTGCCCTACGGGGGCGGATTAGCACAGATACGCAGTATTTT.

This clonotype was recorded a few times. The gene calls are TRBV20-1 and TRBJ2-3; 8 positions match TRBD1. CDR3 length: 16 residues. The ends lost 3 bases at V and 5 bases at J; junction bases unmatched: 13. Looked up from germline, CDR1 is DFQATT and CDR2 is SNEGSKA (reference sequence). The CDR3 sequence is CSARRGTGSLGDTQYF. The CDR3 bases are TGCAGTGCTAGGAGGGGGACAGGATCCTTGGGAGATACGCAGTATTTT.

The gene calls are TRBV28 and TRBJ1-3; D might be TRBD1 (5 bases). CDR1 and CDR2 (germline): MDHEN, SYDVKM. The ends were cut back, 8 bases at V and 7 bases at J, with 24 bases in the middle. CDR3 length: 16 amino acids. The CDR3 reads CASGGALTGEWNTIYF. CDR3 coding DNA: TGTGCCAGCGGAGGGGCCTTGACGGGGGAATGGAACACCATATATTTT.

This clonotype was detected a few times. The J gene is TRBJ2-7, the V gene TRBV6-1; D uncertain. Looked up from germline, CDR1 is MNHNS and CDR2 is SASEGT. V lost 4 bases and J 7 bases, leaving 11 bases between the germline ends. The CDR3 is 12 amino acids. CDR3 in amino acids: CASSGAALEQYF. The CDR3 coding sequence is TGTGCCAGCAGTGGGGCGGCCCTTGAGCAGTACTTC.

CDR3 nucleotide sequence: TGTGCCAGCAGTGGAAACAGACTTCTGGAAGCTTTCTTT. It specifies CASSGNRLLEAFF. The chain carries TRBV2 and TRBJ1-1; D uncertain. Trimming removed 4 bases at V and 8 bases at J, with 14 bases between. Germline-derived CDR1 and CDR2 are SNHLY and FYNNEI. The CDR3 length is 13 residues.

The rearrangement joins TRBV15 to TRBJ2-3; 8 bases agree with TRBD2. The V and J ends lost 4 bases and 0 bases, in that order; junction bases with no gene match: 15. Germline CDR1 reads LNHNV; CDR2 reads YYDKDF (reference sequence). The length of the CDR3 is 19 residues. CDR3 nucleotides: TGTGCCACCAGCACCCAGCGGGGGAGGGCTACCCCTAGCACAGATACGCAGTATTTT. The encoded protein is CATSTQRGRATPSTDTQYF.

The rearrangement joins TRBV20-1 to TRBJ1-2; the D is unclear. The CDR3 is made up of 12 amino acids. Germline V gene sequence: CDR1 DFQATT, CDR2 SNEGSKA (reference sequence). The germline V and J ends were trimmed by 0 bases and 8 bases, with 10 bases remaining between them. The CDR3 loop reads CSARDGSQGYTF. The CDR3 nucleotides read TGCAGTGCTAGAGATGGTTCCCAAGGCTACACCTTC.

This sequence joins TRBV5-4 and TRBJ2-7, with 9 bases identical to TRBD2. The CDR3 length is 16 residues. Germline V CDR1 and CDR2: SGHNT, YYREEE (reference sequence). The V gene end was trimmed by 5 bases and the J gene end by 7 bases; junction bases not matched to a gene: 16. The chain's CDR3 is CASRRAGTSNREEQYF. Written as DNA, the CDR3 is TGTGCCAGCAGACGGGCCGGGACTAGCAATCGAGAGGAGCAGTACTTC.

V is TRBV6-1 and J is TRBJ2-7, with D perhaps TRBD1 (7 bases). The ends were cut back, 7 bases at V and 3 bases at J, with 13 bases in the middle. Germline V gives CDR1 MNHNS, CDR2 SASEGT. This CDR3 contains 13 residues. The CDR3 DNA is TGTGCCAGCACTTGGCAGGGGGGCTACGAGCAGTACTTC. It encodes CASTWQGGYEQYF.

In its sample, this clonotype was seen a few times. A much larger clone lies a single base off, so this may be a read error. This chain connects TRBV15 to TRBJ1-6, with D possibly being TRBD1 (5 bases). This CDR3 region has 15 residues. Germline V CDR1 and CDR2: LNHNV, YYDKDF (reference sequence). CDR3 sequence: CATSPGRLNNSLLHF. The CDR3 DNA sequence: TGTGCCACCAGCCCAGGGAGGTTGAACAATTCACTCCTCCACTTT.

This clonotype came up a few times. The CDR3 DNA follows: TGTGCCAGCAGCCTAGGGGGGACACCAAACACTGAAGCTTTCTTT. Translating gives CASSLGGTPNTEAFF. The chain combines TRBV7-8 with TRBJ1-1, with D possibly matching TRBD1 (6 bases). Trimming shortened V by 5 bases and J by 2 bases, and 15 bases separated the two germline ends. This CDR3 comprises 15 residues. The germline V gene has CDR1 SGHVS and CDR2 FQNEAQ.

The rearrangement uses TRBV6-2 or TRBV6-3 and TRBJ2-1; 8 bases are a match to TRBD2. Germline V CDR1 and CDR2: MNHEY, SVGEGT. The CDR3 totals 15 residues. The junction had 8 bases not matched to a gene; V was cut back by 4 bases and J by 6 bases. In nucleotides, the CDR3 is TGTGCCAGCAGTTCTACGGGACTAGTCGTCAATGAGCAGTTCTTC. Its protein is CASSSTGLVVNEQFF.

This clonotype was seen only a few times. V gene TRBV28 combines with J gene TRBJ2-7; D call uncertain. Germline V lookup: CDR1 MDHEN, CDR2 SYDVKM. This CDR3 comprises 14 residues. V was shortened by 3 bases and J by 2 bases, with 11 bases between the two germline ends. The DNA of the CDR3 is TGTGCCAGCAGTTTGTCCCGAAGGGCCTACGAGCAGTACTTC. Amino acids: CASSLSRRAYEQYF.

In regard to this clonotype: One end of the junction does not line up with germline, which may come from a read error. The V gene is TRBV6-1, the J gene TRBJ2-1; D may be TRBD2 (6 bases). CDR1 is MNHNS, CDR2 SASEGT, per germline. CDR3 length equals 15 residues. The CDR3 region is CASSEEGLGYNERFF. The CDR3, as DNA: TGTGCCAGCAGTGAGGAGGGGCTAGGTTACAATGAGCGGTTCTTC.

This clonotype has just a few counts. This CDR3 reads CASSLSTGTGYGYTF. The CDR3 DNA reads TGCGCCAGCAGCTTGTCTACAGGGACGGGCTATGGCTACACCTTC. This rearrangement joins TRBV5-1 to TRBJ1-2; a possible D gene is TRBD1 (6 bases). V was cut by 1 base and J by 4 bases, with 14 bases left in between. The CDR3 runs 15 residues. Looked up from germline, CDR1 is SGHRS and CDR2 is YFSETQ.

This clonotype was counted only a few times. The rearrangement links TRBV7-2 to TRBJ2-7; 11 bases fit TRBD2. The junction had 9 bases not matched to a gene; V was cut back by 5 bases and J by 6 bases. The germline V gene has CDR1 SGHTA and CDR2 FQGNSA. CDR3 length: 15 amino acids. In DNA, the CDR3 is TGTGCCAGCAGCGCCGGGCCTAGCGGGAGGTTCGAGCAGTACTTC. Residues: CASSAGPSGRFEQYF.

This clonotype has only one observation. The V and J genes are TRBV20-1 and TRBJ1-2; 7 nucleotides align to TRBD1. After removal of 5 bases from V and 8 bases from J, the junction contained 11 bases not matched to a gene. The CDR3 is 13 residues long. Germline assignment: CDR1 DFQATT and CDR2 SNEGSKA (reference sequence). DNA of the CDR3: TGCAGTGCTGGCCTACCCCGACAGGGCGGCTACACCTTC. Translated: CSAGLPRQGGYTF.

The CDR3 DNA follows: TGTGCCAGCAGCTTAGTCCCAATAGCAGGGGCCGGGGAGACCCAGTACTTC. This gives the protein CASSLVPIAGAGETQYF. The rearrangement uses TRBV7-6 and TRBJ2-5; TRBD1 is a possible D gene (6 bases). V dropped 1 base and J dropped 5 bases, with 20 bases sitting between them. CDR1 and CDR2 from the germline V gene are SGHVS and FNYEAQ. The CDR3 has 17 amino acids.

The gene calls are TRBV28 and TRBJ2-7; the match to TRBD1 covers 9 bases. Germline values: CDR1 MDHEN, CDR2 SYDVKM. CDR3 length: 14 residues. V lost 5 bases to trimming and J lost 4 bases; unmatched junction nucleotides: 6. CDR3 sequence reads: CASSPEDRGYEQYF. In DNA form, the CDR3 reads TGTGCCAGCAGTCCCGAGGACAGGGGATACGAGCAGTACTTC.